This passage covers 29 T cell receptor beta chains from one sample sequenced in a study of cytomegalovirus exposure and HLA in healthy donors. Use of 60 Vbeta and 13 Jbeta primers characterized the PCR. The method was immunoSEQ multiplex PCR; TCRdb's version includes in-frame clones alone and lacks a portion of them. The sample has some 64,000 clones. Sequenced sample: PBMCs. These receptors all come from a woman in her twenties or thirties in good health and CMV-seronegative.

V and J are TRBV9 and TRBJ2-7; 11 bases align to TRBD1. The CDR3 totals 15 residues. Trimming at V came to 1 base and at J to 6 bases, leaving 6 bases not matched to a gene. Germline V gives CDR1 SGDLS, CDR2 YYNGEE. CDR3 sequence: CASSVSWTGGSEQYF. CDR3 nucleotides: TGTGCCAGCAGCGTATCGTGGACAGGGGGCAGCGAGCAGTACTTC.

The chain carries TRBV28 and TRBJ1-6, with D unclear. The germline V and J ends were trimmed by 3 bases and 4 bases, with 10 bases remaining between them. CDR1 and CDR2 from the germline V gene are MDHEN and SYDVKM. This CDR3 comprises 15 residues. CDR3 DNA sequence: TGTGCCAGCAGTTTGAACGGGAAATATAATTCACCCCTCCACTTT. Translated: CASSLNGKYNSPLHF.

The chain joins TRBV11-1 to TRBJ2-7, with 7 bases lining up with TRBD1. V shed 7 bases and J 2 bases; nucleotides not matched to a gene: 8. The CDR3 runs to 14 residues. The V gene's germline CDR1 is SGHAT and CDR2 FQDESV (reference sequence). CDR3 DNA sequence: TGTGCCAGCACACGAGGACAGGTCACCTACGAGCAGTACTTC. It is translated as CASTRGQVTYEQYF.

The chain carries TRBV28 and TRBJ2-4; 9 positions agree with TRBD1. J gave up 11 bases and V 2 bases, and 10 bases lay outside the gene matches. Germline assignment: CDR1 MDHEN and CDR2 SYDVKM. The CDR3 covers 15 residues. The CDR3 nucleotides read TGTGCCAGCAGTTTACCGGACAGGGGAGGCCTAGTTCAGTACTTC. Amino acids: CASSLPDRGGLVQYF.

This chain links TRBV4-2 with TRBJ1-5, with 7 bases that match TRBD1. Germline trimming cut 6 bases from V and 1 base from J; bases unmatched to any gene: 9. The germline CDR1 and CDR2 sequences are LGHNA and YNFKEQ. The CDR3 extends over 16 amino acids. The CDR3 sequence: CASRARDSESNQPQHF. The DNA for the CDR3 is TGTGCCAGCAGAGCACGGGACAGCGAAAGCAATCAGCCCCAGCATTTT.

The rearrangement links TRBV15 to TRBJ2-3, with D unresolved. This CDR3 has 14 residues. Germline assignment: CDR1 LNHNV and CDR2 YYDKDF (reference sequence). V gave up 0 bases and J gave up 2 bases, with 6 bases separating them. This chain's CDR3 is CATSRDLVTDTQYF. CDR3 coding DNA: TGTGCCACCAGCAGAGATCTAGTCACAGATACGCAGTATTTT.

The chain uses TRBV19 and TRBJ2-1, with D possibly matching TRBD1 (5 bases). This CDR3 has 16 amino acids. Germline V gene sequence: CDR1 LNHDA, CDR2 SQIVND (reference sequence). Trimming pared 7 bases from V and 2 bases from J, leaving 18 bases between. CDR3 DNA sequence: TGTGCCAGTACCCCCGGACACTTCGCCACCTACAATGAGCAGTTCTTC. This gives the protein CASTPGHFATYNEQFF.

The J gene is TRBJ1-6, the V gene TRBV28; D remains ambiguous. The V and J ends lost 3 bases and 15 bases respectively, with 12 bases between them. Germline lookup yields CDR1 MDHEN and CDR2 SYDVKM. This CDR3 has 12 amino acids. CDR3 protein: CASSFRDLDLHF. DNA of the CDR3: TGTGCCAGCAGTTTTCGGGATTTGGACCTCCACTTT.

CDR3 in amino acids: CASSNRQGSGEAFF. CDR3 DNA sequence: TGTGCCAGCAGTAACCGACAGGGATCGGGTGAAGCTTTCTTT. The gene calls are TRBV6-6 and TRBJ1-1, with 7 bases that match TRBD1. CDR3 length equals 14 residues. Germline CDR1 reads MNHNY; CDR2 reads SVGAGI (reference sequence). V dropped 5 bases and J dropped 7; count of bases not matched to a gene: 10.

This chain uses TRBV30 with TRBJ2-2, with 15 positions matching TRBD2. The CDR3 is 17 amino acids. V trimming: 4 bases; J trimming: 1 base; junction bases outside the gene matches: 4. CDR1 and CDR2 (germline): GTSNPN, SVGIG (reference sequence). The CDR3 nucleotides are TGTGCCTGGACGGGACTAGCGGGAGGTTTGAACACCGGGGAGCTGTTTTTT. Translated, it gives CAWTGLAGGLNTGELFF.

The chain joins TRBV9 to TRBJ1-1, with D unresolved. Germline CDR1 reads SGDLS; CDR2 reads YYNGEE. The CDR3 is made up of 14 amino acids. V was pared by 4 bases and J by 2 bases, with 12 bases between. This CDR3 reads CASSLSPGNTEAFF. The CDR3 DNA follows: TGTGCCAGCAGCCTTTCCCCAGGAAACACTGAAGCTTTCTTT. Full variable domain (remainder filled in from reference TRBV9 and TRBJ1-1): DSGVTQTPKHLITATGQRVTLRCSPRSGDLSVYWYQQSLDQGLQFLIQYYNGEERAKGNILERFSAQQFPDLHSELNLSSLELGDSALYFCASSLSPGNTEAFFGQGTRLTVV.

The genes are TRBV5-1 and TRBJ2-7, with TRBD2 identical over 11 bases. The length of the CDR3 is 18 residues. Germline loops: CDR1 SGHRS, CDR2 YFSETQ. Losses at the gene ends were 0 bases for V and 2 bases for J; bases not matched to a gene: 10. The CDR3 region is CASSLARLAGGPAYEQYF. The CDR3 DNA reads TGCGCCAGCAGCTTGGCCAGATTAGCGGGAGGGCCCGCCTACGAGCAGTACTTC. Combining the CDR3 with reference TRBV5-1 and TRBJ2-7 gives the whole variable domain KAGVTQTPRYLIKTRGQQVTLSCSPISGHRSVSWYQQTPGQGLQFLFEYFSETQRNKGNFPGRFSGRQFSNSRSEMNVSTLELGDSALYLCASSLARLAGGPAYEQYFGPGTRLTVT.

The chain has TRBV6-5 and TRBJ2-7, with D possibly matching TRBD2 (6 bases). V lost 7 bases and J 2 bases, leaving 15 bases between the germline ends. Germline CDR1 is MNHEY and CDR2 is SVGAGI. This CDR3 is built from 14 residues. CDR3 sequence reads: CASKGGAHAYEQYF. The CDR3 region has the DNA TGTGCCAGCAAGGGCGGGGCCCACGCCTACGAGCAGTACTTC.

This chain connects TRBV7-2 to TRBJ2-7; 7 positions match TRBD2. The CDR3 sequence is 16 residues long. Germline V CDR1 and CDR2: SGHTA, FQGNSA. V trimming: 1 base; J trimming: 3 bases; junction bases outside the gene matches: 9. The CDR3 loop reads CASSLEVAWGGYEQYF. In DNA, the CDR3 is TGTGCCAGCAGCTTAGAGGTAGCGTGGGGGGGCTACGAGCAGTACTTC.

The V gene is TRBV28, the J gene TRBJ2-7; D gene uncertain. CDR1 is MDHEN, CDR2 SYDVKM, per germline. Trimming removed 5 bases from V and 3 bases from J, with 17 bases in between. CDR3 length equals 15 residues. CDR3 residues: CASSLPPRQSYEQYF. In DNA, the CDR3 is TGTGCCAGCAGTCTCCCCCCGAGGCAGAGCTACGAGCAGTACTTC.

The chain links TRBV7-3 to TRBJ1-1; D unresolved. CDR3 length: 13 residues. V was trimmed by 3 bases and J by 2 bases, leaving 7 bases between them. CDR1 and CDR2 (germline): SGHTA, FQGTGA. The CDR3 protein is CASSLQINTEAFF. CDR3 DNA sequence: TGTGCCAGCAGCTTGCAGATAAACACTGAAGCTTTCTTT. The full variable domain, its missing parts supplied by reference TRBV7-3 and TRBJ1-1, is GAGVSQTPSNKVTEKGKYVELRCDPISGHTALYWYRQSLGQGPEFLIYFQGTGAADDSGLPNDRFFAVRPEGSVSTLKIQRTERGDSAVYLCASSLQINTEAFFGQGTRLTVV.

The chain employs TRBV5-4 and TRBJ1-1; weak D call: TRBD1 (5 bases). V lost 4 bases and J 1 base, leaving 11 bases between the germline ends. Germline-derived CDR1 and CDR2 are SGHNT and YYREEE (reference sequence). The CDR3 is 14 amino acids. The CDR3 region has the DNA TGTGCCAGCAGCCCAGCGGGGACGAACACTGAAGCTTTCTTT. This codes for CASSPAGTNTEAFF. Based on the CDR3 plus reference TRBV5-4 and TRBJ1-1, the full variable domain is ETGVTQSPTHLIKTRGQQVTLRCSSQSGHNTVSWYQQALGQGPQFIFQYYREEENGRGNFPPRFSGLQFPNYSSELNVNALELDDSALYLCASSPAGTNTEAFFGQGTRLTVV.

V and J are TRBV4-1 and TRBJ2-7, with 9 bases lining up with TRBD2. Per the germline V gene, CDR1 is MGHRA and CDR2 is YSYEKL. V lost 7 bases and J lost 2; bases outside the gene matches: 12. The CDR3 consists of 16 residues. CDR3 sequence reads: CASTQEYSGGTYEQYF. CDR3 DNA: TGCGCCAGCACCCAGGAGTATAGCGGGGGTACCTACGAGCAGTACTTC.

The chain carries TRBV4-2 and TRBJ2-7; 7 bases match TRBD1. Per germline, CDR1 LGHNA and CDR2 YNFKEQ. This CDR3 is 15 amino acids long. Trimming cost V 4 bases and J 0 bases; bases outside gene matches: 6. The CDR3 reads CASSPQGDSSYEQYF. The CDR3 DNA reads TGTGCCAGCAGCCCCCAGGGGGACAGCTCCTACGAGCAGTACTTC.

The V and J genes are TRBV18 and TRBJ1-5; D remains ambiguous. Per the germline V gene, CDR1 is KGHSH and CDR2 is LQKENI. This CDR3 comprises 17 residues. V lost 0 bases and J lost 0, with 12 bases in between. The CDR3: CASSPPEPLYSNQPQHF. For the CDR3, the DNA is TGTGCCAGCTCACCACCAGAGCCTCTTTATAGCAATCAGCCCCAGCATTTT.

The rearrangement uses TRBV4-1 and TRBJ2-7, with TRBD1 matching 10 bases. Germline CDR1 MGHRA, CDR2 YSYEKL. The CDR3 is made up of 14 amino acids. The J segment lost 4 bases and the V segment lost 5 bases, leaving 5 bases of the junction unmatched. This CDR3 is CASSTRTGGYEQYF. In DNA form, the CDR3 reads TGCGCCAGCAGCACGCGGACAGGGGGTTACGAGCAGTACTTC.

The chain carries TRBV7-9 and TRBJ1-6; perhaps TRBD1 as D (5 bases). This CDR3 has 14 amino acids. Trimming removed 5 bases from V and 11 bases from J, with 16 bases in between. Germline loops: CDR1 SEHNR, CDR2 FQNEAQ (reference sequence). CDR3 protein: CASSDDSSNPPLHF. Written as DNA, the CDR3 is TGTGCCAGCAGCGACGACAGCTCCAATCCACCCCTCCACTTT.

The chain combines TRBV28 with TRBJ1-4; D gene ambiguous. Germline lookup yields CDR1 MDHEN and CDR2 SYDVKM. The ends were cut back, 5 bases at V and 13 bases at J, with 17 bases in the middle. The CDR3 totals 13 residues. DNA for the CDR3: TGTGCCAGCAGTGCCTCGGGAGCCCTCCGACTGTTTTTT. As protein: CASSASGALRLFF.

The chain uses TRBV7-8 and TRBJ1-4; unclear D gene. Trimming removed 1 base from V and 0 bases from J, with 9 bases in between. CDR1 and CDR2 (germline): SGHVS, FQNEAQ. The CDR3 loop spans 16 amino acids. This CDR3 reads CASSLGRGATNEKLFF. The DNA for the CDR3 is TGTGCCAGCAGCTTAGGGAGAGGTGCAACTAATGAAAAACTGTTTTTT.

The chain is built from TRBV19 and TRBJ2-7; 7 bases match TRBD2. This CDR3 region has 13 residues. Per germline, CDR1 LNHDA and CDR2 SQIVND (reference sequence). Trimming cost V 10 bases and J 0 bases; bases outside gene matches: 6. CDR3 nucleotides: TGTGCCACCGCCCCGGGGGGCTCCTACGAGCAGTACTTC. It specifies CATAPGGSYEQYF. The full variable domain, rest sourced from reference TRBV19 and TRBJ2-7, is DGGITQSPKYLFRKEGQNVTLSCEQNLNHDAMYWYRQDPGQGLRLIYYSQIVNDFQKGDIAEGYSVSREKKESFPLTVTSAQKNPTAFYLCATAPGGSYEQYFGPGTRLTVT.

V usage is TRBV9 and J usage is TRBJ2-2; 9 bases line up with TRBD2. The trim removed 3 bases at V and 7 bases at J, leaving 10 bases unmatched. The germline V gene encodes CDR1 SGDLS and CDR2 YYNGEE. The CDR3 totals 16 residues. Written as DNA, the CDR3 is TGTGCCAGCAGCGCTGGAGCGGGGGGAGACGGCGGGGAGCTGTTTTTT. It encodes CASSAGAGGDGGELFF.

In DNA, the CDR3 is TGTGCCAGTAGTACGCTGAAGGGGGCGGGTAACTATGGCTACACCTTC. It is translated as CASSTLKGAGNYGYTF. This chain uses TRBV19 with TRBJ1-2, with 7 bases aligning to TRBD1. The CDR3 contains 16 residues. Germline V lookup: CDR1 LNHDA, CDR2 SQIVND (reference sequence). V was pared by 4 bases and J by 1 base, with 9 bases of the junction left unmatched.

The chain employs TRBV6-5 and TRBJ1-2; D not certain. V lost 2 bases and J lost 1, with 11 bases in between. The CDR3 consists of 15 residues. The germline gives CDR1 MNHEY, CDR2 SVGAGI. The CDR3 region is CASSYDGVLNYGYTF. CDR3 bases: TGTGCCAGCAGTTACGACGGAGTACTTAACTATGGCTACACCTTC.

The chain uses TRBV18 and TRBJ2-3, with D unresolved. Germline lookup yields CDR1 KGHSH and CDR2 LQKENI. The V and J ends lost 2 bases and 4 bases respectively, with 10 bases between them. The CDR3 runs 14 residues. The CDR3 spells CASSPKLNSDTQYF. CDR3 bases: TGTGCCAGCTCACCAAAGTTAAACTCAGATACGCAGTATTTT.